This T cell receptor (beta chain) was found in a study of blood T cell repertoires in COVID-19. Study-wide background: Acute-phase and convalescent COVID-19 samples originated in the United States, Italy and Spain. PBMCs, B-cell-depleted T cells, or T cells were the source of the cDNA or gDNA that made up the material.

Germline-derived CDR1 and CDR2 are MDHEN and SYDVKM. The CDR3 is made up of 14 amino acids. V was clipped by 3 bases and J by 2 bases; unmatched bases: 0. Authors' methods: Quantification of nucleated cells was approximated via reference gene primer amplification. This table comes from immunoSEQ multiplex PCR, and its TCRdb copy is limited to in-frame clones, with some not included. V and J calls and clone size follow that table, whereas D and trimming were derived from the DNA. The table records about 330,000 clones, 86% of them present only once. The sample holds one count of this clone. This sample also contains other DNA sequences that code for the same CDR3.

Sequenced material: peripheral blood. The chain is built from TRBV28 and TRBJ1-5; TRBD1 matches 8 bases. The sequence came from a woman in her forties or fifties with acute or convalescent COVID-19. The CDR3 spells CASSLTGGNQPQHF. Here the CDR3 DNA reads TGTGCCAGCAGTTTGACAGGGGGCAATCAGCCCCAGCATTTT.